These 17 T cell receptor beta chains were sequenced from one sample in a study of regulatory T cells in long-lasting Graves disease. Time point meaning: newly diagnosed GD, antithyroid drugs for less than 3 months. PBMC RNA was the source of the TCR library. HTBI primers from iRepertoire and Arm-PCR of CDR3 regions yielded the TCR beta libraries. TCRdb independently ran MiXCR on the multiplex PCR reads; one entry per CDR3 protein. Counted here are 520,000 or so distinct CDR3 sequences, more than 10% occurring once; the ten biggest clones make up around 10%. The sample also formed part of further work on T cells in Graves' hyperthyroidism and ophthalmopathy.

The sample here was peripheral blood mononuclear cells (PBMCs), taken at new diagnosis, from a patient treated with antithyroid drugs. These receptors all come from a woman in her thirties with Graves disease.

The rearrangement joins TRBV7-9 to TRBJ2-7; TRBD1 matches at 8 bases. The junction had 15 bases not matched to a gene; V was cut back by 4 bases and J by 7 bases. This CDR3 spans 16 amino acids. CDR1 is SEHNR and CDR2 is FQNEAQ in the germline V gene (reference sequence). CDR3 nucleotides: TGTGCCAGCAGCTCAACGCCCGGGCAGGGGGCGGGGGAGCAGTACTTC. It encodes CASSSTPGQGAGEQYF.

This clonotype was seen more than once but under ten times. V gene TRBV28 combines with J gene TRBJ1-4, with a weak D call TRBD1 (5 bases). Germline V gene sequence: CDR1 MDHEN, CDR2 SYDVKM. CDR3 size: 14 residues. Between the trimmed V and J ends, which lost 10 bases and 11 bases, there was a span of 23 bases. The CDR3, as DNA: TGTGCCACCAACCCGGGCAGGGCCCTTCGGAAACTGTTTTTT. Protein sequence: CATNPGRALRKLFF.

This clonotype was observed many times. The J gene is TRBJ1-3, the V gene TRBV12-3 or TRBV12-4; no firm D call. The CDR3 contains 14 residues. V was clipped by 5 bases and J by 5 bases, with 13 bases between them. CDR3 coding DNA: TGTGCCAGCAGTAAATCGGCGGGGAGAAACACCATATATTTT. Its protein product is CASSKSAGRNTIYF.

This clonotype was found many times. The rearrangement links TRBV29-1 to TRBJ2-1; no clear D. Germline values: CDR1 SQVTM, CDR2 ANQGSEA. With 0 bases removed from V and 4 bases from J, the gap between germline ends came to 13 bases. The length of the CDR3 is 15 residues. CDR3 region: CSVEEGISIYNEQFF. The DNA of the CDR3 is TGCAGCGTTGAAGAGGGGATTTCGATATACAATGAGCAGTTCTTC.

This clonotype was seen many times. The rearrangement uses TRBV6-1 and TRBJ1-4, with a possible D match to TRBD1 (5 bases). This CDR3 is built from 14 residues. V was trimmed by 5 bases and J by 7 bases, leaving 14 bases between them. Germline V gene sequence: CDR1 MNHNS, CDR2 SASEGT. Here the CDR3 reads CASSPQGMSEKLFF. In DNA form, the CDR3 reads TGTGCCAGCAGTCCTCAGGGTATGAGTGAAAAACTGTTTTTT.

Only a few counts were recorded for this clonotype. The chain carries TRBV6-1 and TRBJ2-5; a possible D gene is TRBD1 (6 bases). There are 13 residues in the CDR3. Germline-derived CDR1 and CDR2 are MNHNS and SASEGT. The ends were cut back, 5 bases at V and 7 bases at J, with 14 bases in the middle. CDR3 DNA sequence: TGTGCCAGCAGTAACACAGGGACGGGGACCCAGTACTTC. This translates into CASSNTGTGTQYF.

This clonotype has at least ten counts. V gene TRBV28 combines with J gene TRBJ1-2; D is uncertain. CDR3 length equals 11 residues. Trimming left V 6 bases short and J 8 bases short, with 10 bases between. Germline-derived CDR1 and CDR2 are MDHEN and SYDVKM. CDR3 in DNA: TGTGCCAGCAGCCACCCCCAAGGCTACACCTTC. As protein: CASSHPQGYTF.

This clonotype has more than one count but fewer than ten. The V call is TRBV18, the J call TRBJ2-7; TRBD2 matches 13 bases. Germline-derived CDR1 and CDR2 are KGHSH and LQKENI. V lost 4 bases and J lost 5; bases outside the gene matches: 8. This CDR3 has 16 amino acids. The CDR3 bases are TGTGCCAGCTCACGGCAAGGACTAGCGGGAGTCAACGAGCAGTACTTC. Translating gives CASSRQGLAGVNEQYF.

The chain links TRBV5-5 to TRBJ2-3; D is tentatively TRBD1 or TRBD2 (6 bases each). V lost 3 bases to trimming and J lost 0 bases, with 20 bases between them. CDR3 length: 18 residues. In germline, CDR1 is SGHKS, CDR2 YYEKEE (reference sequence). The CDR3 loop reads CASSSVGGVRISTDTQYF. CDR3 DNA sequence: TGTGCCAGCAGCTCGGTGGGGGGCGTCCGAATCAGCACAGATACGCAGTATTTT.

This clonotype was counted at least ten times. The V and J genes are TRBV11-1 and TRBJ1-4; TRBD1 might be the D (6 bases). The CDR3 loop spans 14 amino acids. V shed 4 bases and J shed 5 bases, with 11 bases lying between them. Looked up from germline, CDR1 is SGHAT and CDR2 is FQDESV (reference sequence). This chain's CDR3 is CASSSQGWNEKLFF. CDR3 coding DNA: TGTGCCAGCAGCTCGCAGGGGTGGAATGAAAAACTGTTTTTT.

This clonotype appeared a few times. The J gene is TRBJ1-6, the V gene TRBV19; 8 nucleotides match TRBD1. With 9 bases clipped from V and 9 bases from J, the junction kept 10 bases outside the gene matches. CDR3 length equals 14 residues. The V gene's germline CDR1 is LNHDA and CDR2 SQIVND (reference sequence). The CDR3 DNA is TGTGCCAGCACCGGAGGACAGGGAAGTTCACCCCTCCACTTT. Translated, it gives CASTGGQGSSPLHF.

The chain combines TRBV5-6 with TRBJ1-4; D is ambiguous. Per germline, CDR1 SGHDT and CDR2 YYEEEE. The germline V and J ends were trimmed by 2 bases and 3 bases, with 5 bases remaining between them. This CDR3 is built from 13 residues. The CDR3: CASSFQPNEKLFF. The CDR3 DNA sequence: TGTGCCAGCAGCTTTCAACCTAATGAAAAACTGTTTTTT.

There are many counts of this clonotype. V is TRBV12-3 or TRBV12-4 and J is TRBJ2-5; 10 bases agree with TRBD1. The CDR3 is made up of 15 amino acids. Trimming took 6 bases from V and 5 from J; bases not matched to a gene: 9. The CDR3 DNA sequence: TGTGCCAGCAGCCCCGACAGGGGGCGCGGGGAGACCCAGTACTTC. Translating gives CASSPDRGRGETQYF.

The V call is TRBV9, the J call TRBJ2-7, with D maybe TRBD2 (6 bases). The V gene's germline CDR1 is SGDLS and CDR2 YYNGEE. V lost 0 bases and J 2 bases, leaving 12 bases between the germline ends. This CDR3 spans 15 amino acids. The CDR3 region has the DNA TGTGCCAGCAGCGTAGGGTCTAGCGTAACCTACGAGCAGTACTTC. Amino acid sequence: CASSVGSSVTYEQYF.

In the case of this clonotype: A much larger clone sits a single nucleotide away, making a read error possible. The conserved phenylalanine or tryptophan normally closing the CDR3 is absent here, so this likely arose from a read error. DNA of the CDR3: TGTGCCAGCAGCTGGGAGGGGGCTTTCTACGAGCAGTACCTC. Amino acid sequence: CASSWEGAFYEQYL. The chain has TRBV7-9 and TRBJ2-7, with D perhaps assigned TRBD1 or TRBD2 (7 bases each). This CDR3 has 14 amino acids. Germline lookup yields CDR1 SEHNR and CDR2 FQNEAQ (reference sequence). The germline V and J ends were trimmed by 4 bases and 3 bases, with 13 bases remaining between them.

This clonotype was seen ten or more times. V gene TRBV7-3 combines with J gene TRBJ2-7, with D uncertain. Germline V lookup: CDR1 SGHTA, CDR2 FQGTGA. Trimming took off 9 bases at V and 3 bases at J, with 9 bases between the two ends. The CDR3 has 11 amino acids. CDR3 amino acids: CARALCYEQYF. CDR3 in DNA: TGTGCCAGGGCTCTGTGCTACGAGCAGTACTTC.

Notes on this clonotype: The junction shows a germline mismatch at one end, possibly a read error. The chain recombines TRBV3-1 with TRBJ1-4; 9 nucleotides line up with TRBD1. Per germline, CDR1 LGHDT and CDR2 YNNKEL (reference sequence). The CDR3 sequence is 18 residues long. DNA for the CDR3: TGTGCCAGCAGCCAAGATACAGGGGGCGCCGTGACTAATGACAAACTGTTTTTT. Protein sequence: CASSQDTGGAVTNDKLFF.